The rows below give T cell receptor beta chains drawn from one sample of a study of blood T cell repertoires in COVID-19. The method was immunoSEQ multiplex PCR; TCRdb's version includes in-frame clones alone and lacks a portion of them. Among 70,000 to 85,000 clones listed, about four fifths were seen once. The sequenced material came from peripheral blood. Receptors were obtained from a human donor in a cohort sampled during active COVID-19. CDR3s include the opening cysteine and the closing phenylalanine or tryptophan. The order of the fields is D gene, V gene, J gene, CDR3 length, clone size, CDR3 DNA, CDR3 protein. D genes are given only for firm matches. The listing skips clone size in some rows; elsewhere it reads once, few, many or a size class.

D: TRBD1; V: TRBV5-1; J: TRBJ1-6; length: 14; size: -; DNA: TGCGCCAGCAGCTCTACAGGGGAAAATTCACCCCTCCACTTT; CDR3: CASSSTGENSPLHF
D: TRBD2; V: TRBV3-1/TRBV3-2; J: TRBJ2-7; length: 15; size: -; DNA: TGTGCCAGCAGCCAGCGCCCGAGCGGGGCCTACGAGCAGTACTTC; CDR3: CASSQRPSGAYEQYF
D: -; V: TRBV4-1; J: TRBJ1-3; length: 17; size: -; DNA: TGCGCCAGCAGCCAAGCCCGGGTGAAGAGCTCTGGAAACACCATATATTTT; CDR3: CASSQARVKSSGNTIYF
D: TRBD1; V: TRBV15; J: TRBJ1-5; length: 16; size: -; DNA: TGTGCCACCAGCAGAGATAGGGGAACAGGGGGTCAGCCCCAGCATTTT; CDR3: CATSRDRGTGGQPQHF
D: -; V: TRBV5-1; J: TRBJ1-1; length: 14; size: -; DNA: TGCGCCAGCAGCTGGAATGGGGGGAGCACTGAAGCTTTCTTT; CDR3: CASSWNGGSTEAFF
D: -; V: TRBV28; J: TRBJ1-2; length: 15; size: -; DNA: TGTGCCAGCAGTTTCTCCGGGGGACGGGTAGGTGGCTACACCTTC; CDR3: CASSFSGGRVGGYTF
D: TRBD1; V: TRBV6-2/TRBV6-3; J: TRBJ1-1; length: 14; size: -; DNA: TGTGCCAGCAGCCCGACAGGGGGGAACACTGAAGCTTTCTTT; CDR3: CASSPTGGNTEAFF
D: -; V: TRBV6-5; J: TRBJ1-5; length: 14; size: -; DNA: TGTGCCAGCAAGGGGTGGGATAGCAATCAGCCCCAGCATTTT; CDR3: CASKGWDSNQPQHF
D: -; V: TRBV5-1; J: TRBJ2-3; length: 14; size: -; DNA: TGCGCCAGCAGCTTGGACAGGGCCACAGATACGCAGTATTTT; CDR3: CASSLDRATDTQYF
D: TRBD1; V: TRBV30; J: TRBJ2-1; length: 14; size: few; DNA: TGTGCCTGGAGTCCAGGGACAGGGGACAATGAGCAGTTCTTC; CDR3: CAWSPGTGDNEQFF
D: -; V: TRBV5-1; J: TRBJ2-7; length: 13; size: -; DNA: TGCGCCAGCAGCTTGGGGCAGTCCTACGAGCAGTACTTC; CDR3: CASSLGQSYEQYF
D: -; V: TRBV7-3; J: TRBJ2-3; length: 13; size: -; DNA: TGTGCCAGCCTCCCGGGGGTGATCCATACGCAGTATTTT; CDR3: CASLPGVIHTQYF
D: -; V: TRBV7-9; J: TRBJ2-3; length: 15; size: -; DNA: TGTGCCAGCAGCTCCCATGACAGGAGCACAGATACGCAGTATTTT; CDR3: CASSSHDRSTDTQYF
D: -; V: TRBV18; J: TRBJ1-2; length: 16; size: -; DNA: TGTGCCAGCTCGGGAGCCAAGCCTACAGGGCCCGGGGGCTACACCTTC; CDR3: CASSGAKPTGPGGYTF
D: -; V: TRBV9; J: TRBJ1-2; length: 13; size: -; DNA: TGTGCCAGCAGCGTGGGAGGGTCCTATGGCTACACCTTC; CDR3: CASSVGGSYGYTF
D: TRBD2; V: TRBV11-2; J: TRBJ2-7; length: 17; size: -; DNA: TGTGCCAGCAGCTTAGCGGCGGGGGGGCCACTTCTATCAGAGCAGTACTTC; CDR3: CASSLAAGGPLLSEQYF
D: -; V: TRBV4-1; J: TRBJ1-1; length: 15; size: -; DNA: TGCGCCAGCAGCCAAGATTCCAGTATGAACACTGAAGCTTTCTTT; CDR3: CASSQDSSMNTEAFF
D: -; V: TRBV7-9; J: TRBJ2-3; length: 13; size: -; DNA: TGTGCCAGCAGCTTAGCCCAGTGGGATACGCAGTATTTT; CDR3: CASSLAQWDTQYF
D: -; V: TRBV4-1; J: TRBJ2-2; length: 18; size: -; DNA: TGCGCCAGCAGCCAAGATTGGCTCGGGACACAGAACACCGGGGAGCTGTTTTTT; CDR3: CASSQDWLGTQNTGELFF
D: -; V: TRBV7-3; J: TRBJ2-7; length: 15; size: -; DNA: TGTGCCAGCAGCTTGGAAATTGGGCTCTCCTACGAGCAGTACTTC; CDR3: CASSLEIGLSYEQYF
D: TRBD1; V: TRBV11-3; J: TRBJ2-1; length: 14; size: -; DNA: TGTGCCAGCAGCCGGGACAGGGGGACGAATGAGCAGTTCTTC; CDR3: CASSRDRGTNEQFF
D: -; V: TRBV29-1; J: TRBJ1-1; length: 13; size: -; DNA: TGCAGCGTTGAGCTTTCAGGTGGCACTGAAGCTTTCTTT; CDR3: CSVELSGGTEAFF
D: TRBD2; V: TRBV25-1; J: TRBJ2-5; length: 14; size: -; DNA: TGTGCCACTCAGACTAGCGGGAAGAAAGAGACCCAGTACTTC; CDR3: CATQTSGKKETQYF
D: TRBD1; V: TRBV27; J: TRBJ1-2; length: 13; size: -; DNA: TGTGCCAGCAGTAGACAGGGGGGCTATGGCTACACCTTC; CDR3: CASSRQGGYGYTF
D: TRBD2; V: TRBV7-9; J: TRBJ2-1; length: 16; size: -; DNA: TGTGCCAGCAGCGCCGAGGGACTAGCGGGACACAATGAGCAGTTCTTC; CDR3: CASSAEGLAGHNEQFF
D: TRBD2; V: TRBV5-1; J: TRBJ2-3; length: 17; size: -; DNA: TGCGCCAGCAGCTTGGGACTAGCGGGGGCCCGCACAGATACGCAGTATTTT; CDR3: CASSLGLAGARTDTQYF
D: TRBD1; V: TRBV29-1; J: TRBJ1-3; length: 15; size: -; DNA: TGCAGCGTGGTCCTGGGACAGGGTGCAGGAAACACCATATATTTT; CDR3: CSVVLGQGAGNTIYF
D: -; V: TRBV28; J: TRBJ2-2; length: 14; size: -; DNA: TGTGCCAGCAGTTTTGAGGTGAACACCGGGGAGCTGTTTTTT; CDR3: CASSFEVNTGELFF
D: TRBD2; V: TRBV7-9; J: TRBJ2-5; length: 14; size: -; DNA: TGTGCCAGCAGTCCCCGGACTAGGGGAGAGACCCAGTACTTC; CDR3: CASSPRTRGETQYF
D: TRBD1; V: TRBV30; J: TRBJ1-5; length: 14; size: -; DNA: TGTGCCTGGAGGGAACCAGGGGGCGGAGGTCCCCAGCATTTT; CDR3: CAWREPGGGGPQHF
D: -; V: TRBV5-1; J: TRBJ2-3; length: 13; size: -; DNA: TGCGCCAGCAGCCCCGGAGGCACAGATACGCAGTATTTT; CDR3: CASSPGGTDTQYF
D: -; V: TRBV30; J: TRBJ1-1; length: 13; size: -; DNA: TGTGCCTGGAGTGGACAGAGGAACACTGAAGCTTTCTTT; CDR3: CAWSGQRNTEAFF
D: -; V: TRBV28; J: TRBJ2-7; length: 13; size: -; DNA: TGTGCCAGCAGTCCCCACTCTCCCTACGAGCAGTACTTC; CDR3: CASSPHSPYEQYF
D: -; V: TRBV6-1; J: TRBJ1-5; length: 12; size: -; DNA: TGTGCCAGCAGGGGGGGAAACCAGCCCCAGCATTTT; CDR3: CASRGGNQPQHF
D: -; V: TRBV27; J: TRBJ1-5; length: 16; size: -; DNA: TGTGCCAGCAGTCTACGACAGAGCCATAGCAATCAGCCCCAGCATTTT; CDR3: CASSLRQSHSNQPQHF
D: -; V: TRBV28; J: TRBJ2-1; length: 14; size: -; DNA: TGTGCCAGCAGTTTATCCAGGCCGGACAATGAGCAGTTCTTC; CDR3: CASSLSRPDNEQFF
D: TRBD2; V: TRBV19; J: TRBJ2-2; length: 15; size: -; DNA: TGTGCCAGTAGGGGGACTAGCGGGGCTCCCGGGGAGCTGTTTTTT; CDR3: CASRGTSGAPGELFF
D: TRBD2; V: TRBV7-9; J: TRBJ2-5; length: 17; size: -; DNA: TGTGCCAGCAGCTGGAACCCGTCTAGCGGGGGTCAAGAGACCCAGTACTTC; CDR3: CASSWNPSSGGQETQYF
D: -; V: TRBV5-5; J: TRBJ1-1; length: 14; size: -; DNA: TGTGCCAGCAGCTTACAGCCTTTGAACACTGAAGCTTTCTTT; CDR3: CASSLQPLNTEAFF
D: -; V: TRBV9; J: TRBJ2-5; length: 14; size: once; DNA: TGTGCCAGCAGCGTAGGAGGGGGTCTGGAGACCCAGTACTTC; CDR3: CASSVGGGLETQYF
D: TRBD1; V: TRBV5-8; J: TRBJ1-2; length: 13; size: -; DNA: TGTGCCAGCAGCGTGACAGGGAACTATGGCTACACCTTC; CDR3: CASSVTGNYGYTF
D: -; V: TRBV30; J: TRBJ1-2; length: 11; size: -; DNA: TGTGCCTGGAGTACGGGCTATGGCTACACCTTC; CDR3: CAWSTGYGYTF
D: -; V: TRBV3-1/TRBV3-2; J: TRBJ2-7; length: 14; size: -; DNA: TGTGCCAGCAGCCCCTTAGGCGGTCGCTACGAGCAGTACTTC; CDR3: CASSPLGGRYEQYF
D: TRBD1; V: TRBV2; J: TRBJ2-1; length: 11; size: -; DNA: TGTGCCAGCACCGTCCGGGACAGCGAGTTCTTC; CDR3: CASTVRDSEFF
D: -; V: TRBV7-9; J: TRBJ2-6; length: 15; size: few; DNA: TGTGCCAGCAGCTTAGACGGCTCTGGGGCCAACGTCCTGACTTTC; CDR3: CASSLDGSGANVLTF
D: -; V: TRBV11-2; J: TRBJ2-7; length: 13; size: -; DNA: TGTGCCAGCAGCCTCCATACGACGGGCGAGCAGTACTTC; CDR3: CASSLHTTGEQYF
D: TRBD1; V: TRBV5-1; J: TRBJ2-7; length: 15; size: -; DNA: TGCGCCAGCAGCGCCCAGATGGGACAGGGCTACGAGCAGTACTTC; CDR3: CASSAQMGQGYEQYF
D: TRBD2; V: TRBV7-6; J: TRBJ2-7; length: 15; size: -; DNA: TGTGCCAGCAGCAAACGGACTAGCGGGAGTGGCGAGCAGTACTTC; CDR3: CASSKRTSGSGEQYF
D: -; V: TRBV9; J: TRBJ2-7; length: 17; size: -; DNA: TGTGCCAGCAGCGCCAGAGGGCAGGTTAAAGGCTCCTACGAGCAGTACTTC; CDR3: CASSARGQVKGSYEQYF
D: -; V: TRBV2; J: TRBJ2-7; length: 15; size: -; DNA: TGTGCCAGCAGGAGGGGGAGACAGTATCGTTACGAGCAGTACTTC; CDR3: CASRRGRQYRYEQYF
D: -; V: TRBV6-6; J: TRBJ1-6; length: 14; size: -; DNA: TGTGCCAGCAGTCCCGAGTTTGGAGGGGAACCCCTCCACTTT; CDR3: CASSPEFGGEPLHF
D: TRBD2; V: TRBV29-1; J: TRBJ2-1; length: 12; size: -; DNA: TGCAGCGTGTCACTAGCGGGAGATGAGCAGTTCTTC; CDR3: CSVSLAGDEQFF
D: TRBD1; V: TRBV5-1; J: TRBJ2-2; length: 15; size: -; DNA: TGCGCCAGCAACGAACAGGGGTCAGGGACCGGGGAGCTGTTTTTT; CDR3: CASNEQGSGTGELFF